This T cell receptor beta chain originates from a study of shared clonotypes between healthy human individuals. Study-level background: With ages of 18 to 49, the donors were two women and three men.

DNA input for the unsorted PBMC replicate PCRs was roughly 330 ng, approximately 30,000 T cell genomes. Clones were read by immunoSEQ multiplex PCR, and TCRdb kept only the in-frame ones, dropping some. The sample records about 500,000 clones, more than 70% being singletons. The CDR3 loop spans 16 amino acids. Trimming cost V 0 bases and J 6 bases, with 15 bases left between them. Germline-derived CDR1 and CDR2 are LGHNA and YNFKEQ. Study outcomes and limitations: Limited genetic and exposure-history diversity came from having few donors.

In its sample, this clone was seen once. Its antigen remains unidentified. The sequencing sample was made of PBMCs. The clonotype originates from a middle-aged woman in good health. Some clones in this sample may be carry-over from other donors' samples. The rearrangement joins TRBV4-2 to TRBJ2-1, with D perhaps TRBD1 (5 bases). The CDR3 DNA reads TGTGCCAGCAGCCAAGATCTGGGCTTCAGGGCCAATGAGCAGTTCTTC. Residues: CASSQDLGFRANEQFF.